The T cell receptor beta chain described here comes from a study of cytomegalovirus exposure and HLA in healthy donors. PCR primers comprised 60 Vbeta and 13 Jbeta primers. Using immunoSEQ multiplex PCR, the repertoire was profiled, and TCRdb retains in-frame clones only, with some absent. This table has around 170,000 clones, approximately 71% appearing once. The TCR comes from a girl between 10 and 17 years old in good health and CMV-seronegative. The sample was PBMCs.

Written as DNA, the CDR3 is TGCGCCAGCAGCCAAGCCGAGGGAAGTACCGGGGAGCTGTTTTTT. It codes for CASSQAEGSTGELFF. The rearrangement links TRBV4-1 to TRBJ2-2, with a possible D match to TRBD2 (5 bases). Germline V gene sequence: CDR1 MGHRA, CDR2 YSYEKL. V lost 1 base and J 5 bases, leaving 11 bases between the germline ends. The CDR3 contains 15 residues.